A selection of T cell receptor beta chains follows, all from one sample in a study of shared clonotypes between healthy human individuals. Assay used: immunoSEQ multiplex PCR; TCRdb lists only in-frame clones, some missing. The sample includes around 2.5 million clones, over 85% seen only once; the top ten take 0.36%. Specimen: naive CD4+ T cells from PBMCs. These receptors were collected from a man aged 18 to 29 in good health. Some clones in this sample may be carry-over from other donors' samples. Each CDR3 is given with its conserved first and last residue. Fields, in order: CDR3 length, V gene, D gene, J gene, clone size, CDR3 protein, CDR3 DNA. D genes are given only for firm matches. Some rows mark clone size as missing; the rest say once, few, many or name a class of expanded clone.

13	TRBV4-3	-	TRBJ2-7	-	CASSQGFSNEQYF	TGCGCCAGCAGCCAAGGATTCAGTAACGAGCAGTACTTC
14	TRBV7-8	-	TRBJ2-7	-	CASSLVLLGDEQYF	TGTGCCAGCAGCTTAGTCTTATTAGGAGACGAGCAGTACTTC
16	TRBV4-3	TRBD2	TRBJ2-7	-	CASSFRTSGSSNEQYF	TGCGCCAGCAGCTTTCGGACTAGCGGGAGTTCTAACGAGCAGTACTTC
15	TRBV27	TRBD1	TRBJ1-2	-	CASSLFGETGDGYTF	TGTGCCAGCAGTTTATTCGGGGAAACAGGGGACGGCTACACCTTC
15	TRBV7-3	-	TRBJ1-2	-	CASSLSAGPLGSYTF	TGTGCCAGCAGCTTAAGCGCAGGTCCCTTGGGAAGCTACACCTTC
15	TRBV7-9	TRBD1	TRBJ2-2	-	CASSIRQGGTGELFF	TGTGCCAGCAGCATAAGACAGGGGGGTACCGGGGAGCTGTTTTTT
14	TRBV5-4	TRBD1	TRBJ1-2	-	CASSSRGTGYGYTF	TGTGCCAGCAGCTCAAGAGGGACAGGCTATGGCTACACCTTC
14	TRBV19	TRBD1	TRBJ2-7	-	CASSSWTGKNVQYF	TGTGCCAGTAGTTCATGGACAGGGAAAAACGTGCAGTACTTC
14	TRBV10-3	-	TRBJ1-3	-	CAISTGLPGDTIYF	TGTGCCATCAGTACAGGACTCCCAGGAGACACCATATATTTT
12	TRBV29-1	-	TRBJ2-5	once	CSVVRGSETQYF	TGCAGCGTTGTAAGGGGTTCGGAGACCCAGTACTTC
15	TRBV6-1	TRBD1	TRBJ1-5	-	CASSGQGYSNQPQHF	TGTGCCAGCAGCGGACAGGGTTATAGCAATCAGCCCCAGCATTTT
15	TRBV29-1	TRBD1	TRBJ2-7	-	CSASRIGTEAYEQYF	TGCAGCGCCAGCCGAATTGGGACAGAAGCCTACGAGCAGTACTTC
17	TRBV15	-	TRBJ2-7	-	CATSRGRDIDGGYEQYF	TGTGCCACCAGCAGAGGTCGAGACATCGATGGTGGATACGAGCAGTACTTC
15	TRBV5-1	TRBD1	TRBJ1-1	-	CASSMGDRENTEAFF	TGCGCCAGCAGCATGGGAGACAGGGAGAACACTGAAGCTTTCTTT
14	TRBV5-1	-	TRBJ2-7	once	CASSLEPVSYEQYF	TGCGCCAGCAGCCTCGAGCCGGTTTCCTACGAGCAGTACTTC
15	TRBV5-1	-	TRBJ2-5	-	CASSSQLSSVETQYF	TGCGCCAGCAGCTCTCAACTGTCTAGCGTTGAGACCCAGTACTTC
13	TRBV6-4	-	TRBJ2-2	-	CASSAKNTGELFF	TGTGCCAGCAGTGCCAAGAACACCGGGGAGCTGTTTTTT
15	TRBV19	-	TRBJ1-5	-	CASSIRQDNNQPQHF	TGTGCCAGTAGTATCCGGCAGGACAACAATCAGCCCCAGCATTTT
14	TRBV2	TRBD1	TRBJ2-4	-	CANSAQGVGDIQYF	TGTGCCAACAGTGCGCAGGGGGTAGGGGACATTCAGTACTTC
15	TRBV28	-	TRBJ2-2	-	CASSLPPQGTGELFF	TGTGCCAGCAGTTTGCCGCCCCAGGGAACCGGGGAGCTGTTTTTT
14	TRBV25-1	-	TRBJ2-2	-	CASDTGLHTGELFF	TGTGCCAGCGACACGGGACTTCACACCGGGGAGCTGTTTTTT
15	TRBV5-4	-	TRBJ1-4	-	CASSFAPGADEKLFF	TGTGCCAGCAGCTTCGCACCGGGGGCGGATGAAAAACTGTTTTTT
17	TRBV5-1	TRBD1	TRBJ2-7	-	CASSLWGIGTGAGEQYF	TGCGCCAGCAGCTTGTGGGGGATAGGGACAGGGGCGGGAGAGCAGTACTTC
16	TRBV30	TRBD1	TRBJ1-1	-	CAWSRQGVVLDTEAFF	TGTGCCTGGAGTCGACAGGGGGTCGTCTTGGACACTGAAGCTTTCTTT
16	TRBV11-2	-	TRBJ1-1	-	CASSSPRGAGNTEAFF	TGTGCCAGCAGCTCCCCTCGGGGGGCGGGGAACACTGAAGCTTTCTTT